The rows below give T cell receptor beta chains drawn from one sample of a study of T cell responses to AZD1222 COVID-19 vaccine. Sequencing was performed with immunoSEQ multiplex PCR; in TCRdb, only in-frame clones are kept and a portion is missing. The repertoire consists of about 120,000 clones, with approximately 90% occurring once and the leading ten covering under 6.5%. The starting material was peripheral blood, obtained on day 0 of AZD1222 vaccination. The receptors were sampled from an adult in good health. The conserved cysteine and the conserved F or W are not part of the CDR3 here. Each record gives: V gene, CDR3 protein.

>TRBV7-8
ASSPTSGDNEQF
>TRBV5-1
ASSVGTAPTDTQY
>TRBV28
ASTRPMPGSYEQY
>TRBV10-3
ATDRGQYNEQF
>TRBV6-5
ASSYAMQGSYTEAF
>TRBV28
ASSLNRDNGYT
>TRBV5-1
ASSAGEEDTEAF
>TRBV14
ASSQAVTDTQY
>TRBV2
ASSETLSSYNEQF
>TRBV7-8
ASSGDRNTEAF
>TRBV6-1
ASSDPGQATDTQY
>TRBV28
ASSRQGGNTDTQY
>TRBV19
ATKLTGLYNEQF
>TRBV18
ASSLSGTSDTEAF
>TRBV19
ASGQQGYGYT
>TRBV28
ASSSPSEGLAGYT
>TRBV20-1
SASSGTGNQPQH
>TRBV7-6
ASSPWGLGTDTQY
>TRBV6-5
ASSYGGTNTGELF
>TRBV18
ASSPMNEQF
>TRBV7-9
ASSQGDRAYEQY
>TRBV7-2
ASSLGAGEKLF
>TRBV5-5
ASSLQETQY
>TRBV5-1
ASSGGSTGNTIY
>TRBV3-1/TRBV3-2
ASSQDWAVSSYEQY
>TRBV5-1
ASSPSGQGAFSYT
>TRBV14
ASSQDSQQTNYGYT
>TRBV19
ASSRQGQNEQF